The sequence of this T cell receptor (beta chain) was determined in a study of T cell responses to AZD1222 COVID-19 vaccine. Study observations and caveats: Most donors were white British and more were female, and clonal diversity was possibly underestimated.

About this clone: The target antigen is unknown.

V gave up 3 bases and J gave up 10 bases; unmatched junction bases: 4. This CDR3 comprises 12 residues. Germline CDR1 reads SGHTS; CDR2 reads YDEGEE. TCRdb's table, derived via immunoSEQ multiplex PCR, lists solely in-frame clones and lacks some. The table lists approximately 180,000 clones, about 90% of them singletons. The TCR originated in an adult in good health. The sample in question was peripheral blood, obtained on day 0 of AZD1222 vaccination. The chain recombines TRBV5-8 with TRBJ2-3; 8 bases align to TRBD1. The CDR3 DNA is TGTGCCAGCAGCTCGGACAGGGTGGCGCAGTATTTT. This encodes CASSSDRVAQYF.